These T cell receptor beta chains were read from a single sample in a study of blood T cells in healthy people across ages. One entry per CDR3 protein results from TCRdb running MiXCR on the 5' RACE reads. Of about 1 million distinct CDR3 sequences listed, roughly a quarter are singletons. Separately, the same data were catalogued under a study of T cells of mothers and their children.

Sequencing was performed on blood. These receptors were obtained from a girl aged 2 to 10 in good health. The CDR3 runs from the conserved cysteine through the conserved F or W. The order of the fields is clone size, V gene, CDR3 protein. Some rows have no size entry. The others give once, few or many, or a class for an expanded clone.

clone size: .; V gene: TRBV6-6; CDR3 protein: CASSYQGMVKNIQYF
clone size: many; V gene: TRBV28; CDR3 protein: CASSLRSYEQYF
clone size: many; V gene: TRBV5-1; CDR3 protein: CASSSQPGQTYEQYF
clone size: .; V gene: TRBV20-1; CDR3 protein: CSARDLSSYEQYF
clone size: .; V gene: TRBV28; CDR3 protein: CASSFRGTWGYTF
clone size: few; V gene: TRBV7-9; CDR3 protein: CASSPDLAGEDNEQFF
clone size: .; V gene: TRBV18; CDR3 protein: CASSREGPFGTEAFF
clone size: few; V gene: TRBV12-3/TRBV12-4; CDR3 protein: CASSFFTAEGTDTQYF
clone size: few; V gene: TRBV24-1; CDR3 protein: CATSDSQEPDGNLQETQYF
clone size: .; V gene: TRBV29-1; CDR3 protein: CSVEGGQGDGYTF
clone size: few; V gene: TRBV6-6; CDR3 protein: CASSLDTIYF
clone size: .; V gene: TRBV12-3/TRBV12-4; CDR3 protein: CASTDNSYGYTF
clone size: few; V gene: TRBV28; CDR3 protein: CASSQGLGRPQHF
clone size: .; V gene: TRBV12-5; CDR3 protein: CASGLSTEAFF
clone size: .; V gene: TRBV29-1; CDR3 protein: CSGGNLDEQYF
clone size: .; V gene: TRBV12-3/TRBV12-4; CDR3 protein: CASNVGAGGFETQYF
clone size: .; V gene: TRBV5-1; CDR3 protein: CASSFNQVGELFF
clone size: few; V gene: TRBV12-3/TRBV12-4; CDR3 protein: CASSKAGGHEAFF
clone size: .; V gene: TRBV29-1; CDR3 protein: CSTRLALYQETQYF
clone size: .; V gene: TRBV4-1; CDR3 protein: CASSQEFSGGYNEQFF
clone size: .; V gene: TRBV2; CDR3 protein: CASSANGGGTGELFF
clone size: few; V gene: TRBV15; CDR3 protein: CATSTRDNGDYGYTF
clone size: .; V gene: TRBV20-1; CDR3 protein: CSAVGGLAEETQYF
clone size: many; V gene: TRBV21-1; CDR3 protein: CASSSRAARGTNYGYTF
clone size: few; V gene: TRBV20-1; CDR3 protein: CSARDLRTGIETQYF
clone size: .; V gene: TRBV6-6; CDR3 protein: CASGLHRGRNTEAFF
clone size: .; V gene: TRBV6-5; CDR3 protein: CASNYTTGGEDETQYF
clone size: .; V gene: TRBV4-1; CDR3 protein: CASSPSPTGLQAGQYF
clone size: few; V gene: TRBV7-9; CDR3 protein: CASSLAVLETGVETQYF
clone size: .; V gene: TRBV7-9; CDR3 protein: CASRPQVNTEAFF
clone size: few; V gene: TRBV28; CDR3 protein: CASSSLAGLHEQYF